The rows below give T cell receptor beta chains drawn from one sample of a study of T cell responses to AZD1222 COVID-19 vaccine. The repertoire was sequenced with immunoSEQ multiplex PCR; TCRdb's copy has only in-frame clones and lacks some. The profile shows about 120,000 clones, around nine tenths of them singletons. Material: peripheral blood, obtained on day 0 of AZD1222 vaccination. Source of these receptors: an adult in good health. Both conserved end residues are part of each CDR3. Fields, in order: D gene, clone size, CDR3 length, V gene, J gene, CDR3 DNA, CDR3 protein. The D gene is left open where the match is weak. Expanded clones are given a class, and other clones once, few, many or no size at all.

d_call: NA
clone_size: NA
cdr3_length: 13
v_call: TRBV23-1
j_call: TRBJ2-7
cdr3_nt: TGCGCCAGCAGTCTCTACAGCACCTACGAGCAGTACTTC
cdr3_aa: CASSLYSTYEQYF

d_call: TRBD1
clone_size: NA
cdr3_length: 16
v_call: TRBV5-6
j_call: TRBJ2-4
cdr3_nt: TGTGCCAGCGGACGGCAGGGGGTCGGAACCAAAAACATTCAGTACTTC
cdr3_aa: CASGRQGVGTKNIQYF

d_call: NA
clone_size: NA
cdr3_length: 15
v_call: TRBV7-2
j_call: TRBJ1-1
cdr3_nt: TGTGCCAGCAGCCCTAGTGGGAGGGTAGGCACTGAAGCTTTCTTT
cdr3_aa: CASSPSGRVGTEAFF

d_call: TRBD1
clone_size: once
cdr3_length: 14
v_call: TRBV5-4
j_call: TRBJ2-1
cdr3_nt: TGTGCCAGCAGCCGACAGGGGGTGGGCAATGAGCAGTTCTTC
cdr3_aa: CASSRQGVGNEQFF

d_call: NA
clone_size: few
cdr3_length: 15
v_call: TRBV7-8
j_call: TRBJ2-5
cdr3_nt: TGTGCCAGCAGCTTATCAGTACAAATCCAAGAGACCCAGTACTTC
cdr3_aa: CASSLSVQIQETQYF

d_call: NA
clone_size: NA
cdr3_length: 15
v_call: TRBV7-6
j_call: TRBJ1-5
cdr3_nt: TGTGCCAGCAGCTTAGGATCCGGACAGTATCAGCCCCAGCATTTT
cdr3_aa: CASSLGSGQYQPQHF

d_call: NA
clone_size: few
cdr3_length: 13
v_call: TRBV28
j_call: TRBJ1-1
cdr3_nt: TGTGCCAGCAAAATTTCAGTGAACACTGAAGCTTTCTTT
cdr3_aa: CASKISVNTEAFF

d_call: NA
clone_size: NA
cdr3_length: 14
v_call: TRBV7-2
j_call: TRBJ1-2
cdr3_nt: TGTGCCAGCACTACTAAAGGACAGATAAGTGGCTACACCTTC
cdr3_aa: CASTTKGQISGYTF

d_call: TRBD1
clone_size: NA
cdr3_length: 14
v_call: TRBV28
j_call: TRBJ1-2
cdr3_nt: TGTGCCAGCACCTTACGACAGGGAAGCGGTGGCTACACCTTC
cdr3_aa: CASTLRQGSGGYTF

d_call: NA
clone_size: NA
cdr3_length: 14
v_call: TRBV2
j_call: TRBJ1-5
cdr3_nt: TGTGCCAGCAGTATCGGAACGGACTATCAGCCCCAGCATTTT
cdr3_aa: CASSIGTDYQPQHF